The clone carrying this T cell receptor beta chain occurred a few times. This record belongs to a study of identical twins. This CDR3 has 13 residues. The germline V gene has CDR1 ENHRY and CDR2 SYGVKD. V lost 4 bases and J lost 0, with 6 bases in between. TCRdb ran MiXCR on the 5' RACE reads and lists one entry per CDR3 protein. In the table there are 700,000 or so distinct CDR3 sequences, 21% of which are singletons. A further study also used this sample, focusing on T cells expressing NK-cell markers.

This clonotype originated in a woman aged 18-29 years in good health. The chain joins TRBV10-3 to TRBJ2-5; D gene ambiguous. Material for sequencing was PBMCs. The CDR3, as DNA: TGTGCCATCAGTGGGGGAAACCAAGAGACCCAGTACTTC. Amino acids: CAISGGNQETQYF.